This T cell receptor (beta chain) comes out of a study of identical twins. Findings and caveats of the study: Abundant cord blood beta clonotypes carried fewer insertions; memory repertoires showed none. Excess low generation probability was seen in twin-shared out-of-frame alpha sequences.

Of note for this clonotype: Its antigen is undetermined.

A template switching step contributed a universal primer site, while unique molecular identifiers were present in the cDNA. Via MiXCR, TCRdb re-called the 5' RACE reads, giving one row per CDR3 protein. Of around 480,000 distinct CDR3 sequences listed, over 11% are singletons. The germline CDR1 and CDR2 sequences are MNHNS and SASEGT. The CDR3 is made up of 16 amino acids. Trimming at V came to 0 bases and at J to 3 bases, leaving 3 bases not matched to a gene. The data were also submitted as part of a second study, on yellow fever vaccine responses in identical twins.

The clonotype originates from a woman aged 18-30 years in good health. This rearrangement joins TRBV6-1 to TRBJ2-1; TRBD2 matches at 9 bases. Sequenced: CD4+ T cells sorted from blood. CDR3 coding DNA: TGTGCCAGCAGTGAAGCCTCGCGGGGGGGCTACAATGAGCAGTTCTTC. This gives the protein CASSEASRGGYNEQFF.